The following is a TCR beta chain sequence with its context. Its matching antigen is unknown. Germline CDR1 is MDHEN and CDR2 is SYDVKM. The CDR3 totals 14 residues. Trimming took 7 bases from V and 3 from J; bases not matched to a gene: 7. This entry is derived from a study of cytomegalovirus exposure and HLA in healthy donors. Study results and caveats: The listing of roughly 160 TCR beta chains classed them as cytomegalovirus-associated.

PCR used 60 Vbeta primers and 13 Jbeta primers. Sequencing used immunoSEQ multiplex PCR; TCRdb keeps in-frame clones, though not all of them. The sample shows under 170,000 clones, less than 85% of them seen only once. The sample comprised PBMCs. The V gene is TRBV28, the J gene TRBJ2-5; 8 nucleotides match TRBD1. The TCR originated in a middle-aged man in good health and CMV-seropositive. The chain's CDR3 is CASNRAGGEETQYF. CDR3 sequence (DNA): TGTGCCAGCAACCGGGCAGGGGGCGAAGAGACCCAGTACTTC.